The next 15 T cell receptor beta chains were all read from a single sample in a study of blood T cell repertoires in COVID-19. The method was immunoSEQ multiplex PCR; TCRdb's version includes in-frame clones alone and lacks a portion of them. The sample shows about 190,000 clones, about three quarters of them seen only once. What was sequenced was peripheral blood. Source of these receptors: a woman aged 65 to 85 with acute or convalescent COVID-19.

The CDR3 region has the DNA TGTGCCACCAGCAGGGCTAGCGGCTACGAGCAGTACTTC. Translation gives CATSRASGYEQYF. The genes are TRBV15 and TRBJ2-7; 7 bases match TRBD2. The CDR3 totals 13 residues. The V gene end was trimmed by 3 bases and the J gene end by 3 bases; junction bases not matched to a gene: 2. CDR1 is LNHNV and CDR2 is YYDKDF in the germline V gene (reference sequence). Looking up the rest from reference TRBV15 and TRBJ2-7 gives the full variable domain: DAMVIQNPRYQVTQFGKPVTLSCSQTLNHNVMYWYQQKSSQAPKLLFHYYDKDFNNEADTPDNFQSRRPNTSFCFLDIRSPGLGDTAMYLCATSRASGYEQYFGPGTRLTVT.

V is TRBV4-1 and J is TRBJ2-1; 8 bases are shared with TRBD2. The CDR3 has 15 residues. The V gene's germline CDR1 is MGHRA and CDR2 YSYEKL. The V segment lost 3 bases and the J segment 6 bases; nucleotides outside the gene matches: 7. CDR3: CASSHTAGVANEQFF. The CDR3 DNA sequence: TGCGCCAGCAGCCACACAGCGGGAGTAGCCAATGAGCAGTTCTTC.

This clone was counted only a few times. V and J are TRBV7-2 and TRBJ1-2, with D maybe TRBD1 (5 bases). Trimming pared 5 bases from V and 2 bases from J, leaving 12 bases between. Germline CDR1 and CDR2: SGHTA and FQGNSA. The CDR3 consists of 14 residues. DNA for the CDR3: TGTGCCAGCAGCCGTTACAGGACCAACTATGGCTACACCTTC. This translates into CASSRYRTNYGYTF.

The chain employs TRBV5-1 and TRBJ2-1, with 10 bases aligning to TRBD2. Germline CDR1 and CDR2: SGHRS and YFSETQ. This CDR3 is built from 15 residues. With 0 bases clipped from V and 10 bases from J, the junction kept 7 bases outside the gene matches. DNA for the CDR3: TGCGCCAGCAGCTTGGTTCTAGCGGGAGATTCCGAGCAGTTCTTC. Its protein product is CASSLVLAGDSEQFF.

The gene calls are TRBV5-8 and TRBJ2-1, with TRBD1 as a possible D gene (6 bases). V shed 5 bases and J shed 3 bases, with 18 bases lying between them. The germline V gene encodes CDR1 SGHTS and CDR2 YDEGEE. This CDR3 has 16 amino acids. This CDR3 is CASRHEQGAIYNEQFF. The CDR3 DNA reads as TGTGCCAGCAGACATGAACAGGGTGCGATCTACAATGAGCAGTTCTTC.

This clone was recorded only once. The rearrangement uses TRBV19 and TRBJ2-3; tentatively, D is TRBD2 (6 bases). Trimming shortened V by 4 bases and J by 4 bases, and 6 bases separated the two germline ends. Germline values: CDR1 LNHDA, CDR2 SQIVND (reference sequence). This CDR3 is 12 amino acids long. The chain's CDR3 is CASSRLADTQYF. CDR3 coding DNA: TGTGCCAGTAGTAGACTAGCAGATACGCAGTATTTT.

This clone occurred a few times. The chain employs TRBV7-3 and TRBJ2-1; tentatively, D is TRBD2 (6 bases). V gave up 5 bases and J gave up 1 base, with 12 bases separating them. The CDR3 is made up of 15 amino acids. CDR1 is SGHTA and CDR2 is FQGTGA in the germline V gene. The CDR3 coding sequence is TGTGCCAGCAGCCCCCAGGGAGGATCCTACAATGAGCAGTTCTTC. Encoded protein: CASSPQGGSYNEQFF.

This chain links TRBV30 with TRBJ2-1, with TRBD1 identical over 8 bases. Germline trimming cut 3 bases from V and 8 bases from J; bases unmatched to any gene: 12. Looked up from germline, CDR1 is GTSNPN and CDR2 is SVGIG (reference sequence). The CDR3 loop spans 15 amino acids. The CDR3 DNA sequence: TGTGCCTGGAGGCCCCGTCAGGGGGCCGACGATGAGCAGTTCTTC. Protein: CAWRPRQGADDEQFF.

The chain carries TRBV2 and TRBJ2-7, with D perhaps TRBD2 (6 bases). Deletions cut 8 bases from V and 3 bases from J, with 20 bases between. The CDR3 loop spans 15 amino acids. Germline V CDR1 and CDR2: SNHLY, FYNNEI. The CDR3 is CASGPFGRDLYEQYF. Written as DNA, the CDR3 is TGTGCCAGCGGCCCCTTCGGGCGGGACCTCTACGAGCAGTACTTC.

As DNA, the CDR3 is TGCGCCAGCAGCCTGGGCCAGGGGACAGGGGGCGCGGATGGCTACACCTTC. Translation gives CASSLGQGTGGADGYTF. V gene TRBV5-1 combines with J gene TRBJ1-2, with 12 bases identical to TRBD1. The CDR3 is 17 residues long. Germline-derived CDR1 and CDR2 are SGHRS and YFSETQ. Germline trimming cut 4 bases from V and 6 bases from J; bases unmatched to any gene: 13.

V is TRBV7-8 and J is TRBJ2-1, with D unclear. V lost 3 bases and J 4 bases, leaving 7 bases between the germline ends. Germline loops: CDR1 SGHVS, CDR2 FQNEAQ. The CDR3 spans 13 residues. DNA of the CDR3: TGTGCCAGCAGCTTGCAGAATTACAATGAGCAGTTCTTC. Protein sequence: CASSLQNYNEQFF.

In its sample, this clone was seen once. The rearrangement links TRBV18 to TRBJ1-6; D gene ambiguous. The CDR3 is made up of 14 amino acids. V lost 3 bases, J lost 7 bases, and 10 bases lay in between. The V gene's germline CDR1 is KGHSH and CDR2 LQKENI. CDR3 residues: CASSPSGENSPLHF. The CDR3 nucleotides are TGTGCCAGCTCACCCAGCGGCGAAAATTCACCCCTCCACTTT. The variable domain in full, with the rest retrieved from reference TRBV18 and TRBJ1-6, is NAGVMQNPRHLVRRRGQEARLRCSPMKGHSHVYWYRQLPEEGLKFMVYLQKENIIDESGMPKERFSAEFPKEGPSILRIQQVVRGDSAAYFCASSPSGENSPLHFGNGTRLTVT.

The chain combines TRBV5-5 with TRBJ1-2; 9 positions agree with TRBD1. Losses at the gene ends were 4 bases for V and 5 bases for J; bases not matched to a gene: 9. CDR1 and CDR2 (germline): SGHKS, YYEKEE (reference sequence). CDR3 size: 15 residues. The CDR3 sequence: CASSGRDRARYGYTF. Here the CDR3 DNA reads TGTGCCAGCAGCGGCCGGGACAGGGCCCGGTATGGCTACACCTTC.

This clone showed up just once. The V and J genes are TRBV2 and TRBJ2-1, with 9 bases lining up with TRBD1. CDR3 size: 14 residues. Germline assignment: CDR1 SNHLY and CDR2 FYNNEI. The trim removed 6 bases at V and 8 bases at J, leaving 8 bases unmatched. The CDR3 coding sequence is TGTGCCAGCAGAGCACAGGGGGCAGTGCATGAGCAGTTCTTC. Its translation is CASRAQGAVHEQFF.

This CDR3 is CASSPINNNEQFF. CDR3 nucleotide sequence: TGTGCCAGCAGCCCTATAAATAACAATGAGCAGTTCTTC. V is TRBV5-6 and J is TRBJ2-1, with no clear D. From germline, CDR1 is SGHDT and CDR2 YYEEEE. The CDR3 is made up of 13 amino acids. Trimming pared 4 bases from V and 5 bases from J, leaving 10 bases between. The variable domain in full, completed from reference TRBV5-6 and TRBJ2-1, reads DAGVTQSPTHLIKTRGQQVTLRCSPKSGHDTVSWYQQALGQGPQFIFQYYEEEERQRGNFPDRFSGHQFPNYSSELNVNALLLGDSALYLCASSPINNNEQFFGPGTRLTVL.